What follows are 10 T cell receptor beta chains derived from one specimen sequenced in a study of T cells in Graves' hyperthyroidism and ophthalmopathy. The CDR3 regions of TCR beta were amplified from RNA transcripts. Carried out on the TCR CDR3, a first-round RT-PCR used the HTBI primer set. Using its own MiXCR run on the multiplex PCR reads, TCRdb lists one record per CDR3 protein. The sample has roughly 500,000 distinct CDR3 sequences, about 20% seen once; the top ten hold less than 65%. The specimen sequenced was blood. All receptors come from a woman in her 70s with Graves' ophthalmopathy.

This clonotype has a handful of counts. V gene TRBV12-3 or TRBV12-4 combines with J gene TRBJ1-3; weak D call: TRBD1 (6 bases). This CDR3 has 15 amino acids. Trimming pared 6 bases from V and 2 bases from J, leaving 14 bases between. CDR3 sequence: CASRLRDNTGNTIYF. The CDR3 region has the DNA TGTGCCAGCAGGCTCCGGGACAACACTGGAAACACCATATATTTT.

The sample holds many counts of this clonotype. The chain is built from TRBV12-3 or TRBV12-4 and TRBJ2-1; the D call may be TRBD1 or TRBD2 (5 bases each). This CDR3 is 15 amino acids long. The germline V and J ends were trimmed by 5 bases and 4 bases, with 15 bases remaining between them. The CDR3 sequence is CASSPLHGGYNEQFF. CDR3 coding DNA: TGTGCCAGCAGTCCCCTACATGGGGGATACAATGAGCAGTTCTTC.

This clonotype showed up just a few times. This chain links TRBV6-1 with TRBJ1-4, with D tentatively TRBD1 (5 bases). The CDR3 has 13 residues. The V and J ends lost 4 bases and 7 bases respectively, with 10 bases between them. CDR1 is MNHNS, CDR2 SASEGT, per germline. CDR3: CASSALTVEKLFF. The CDR3 DNA sequence: TGTGCCAGCAGTGCCTTGACAGTTGAAAAACTGTTTTTT.

This chain joins TRBV10-3 and TRBJ1-3, with unresolved D. CDR1 is ENHRY and CDR2 is SYGVKD in the germline V gene. V shed 5 bases and J shed 4 bases, with 6 bases lying between them. This CDR3 comprises 12 residues. This CDR3 is CAISSGGNTIYF. CDR3 nucleotides: TGTGCCATCAGTAGCGGGGGAAACACCATATATTTT.

The V and J genes are TRBV7-8 and TRBJ2-2; 7 bases are a match to TRBD1. The CDR3 consists of 16 residues. Per germline, CDR1 SGHVS and CDR2 FQNEAQ. With V trimmed by 4 bases and J by 3 bases, 8 bases remained unmatched. The DNA for the CDR3 is TGTGCCAGCAGCTCCCGGTCCCAGGGGGACACCGGGGAGCTGTTTTTT. It specifies CASSSRSQGDTGELFF. Using reference TRBV7-8 and TRBJ2-2 for the parts outside the CDR3, the full variable domain is GAGVSQSPRYKVAKRGQDVALRCDPISGHVSLFWYQQALGQGPEFLTYFQNEAQLDKSGLPSDRFFAERPEGSVSTLKIQRTQQEDSAVYLCASSSRSQGDTGELFFGEGSRLTVL.

This CDR3 reads CASGRNYGYTF. The CDR3 DNA reads as TGTGCCAGTGGGAGGAACTATGGCTACACCTTC. The chain links TRBV6-1 to TRBJ1-2; D not resolved. Trimming pared 9 bases from V and 2 bases from J, leaving 7 bases between. Germline V lookup: CDR1 MNHNS, CDR2 SASEGT. The CDR3 is made up of 11 amino acids.

This clonotype has at least ten counts. DNA of the CDR3: TGTGCCAGCAGCTTAGAGGAGGGTAACACCGGGGAGCTGTTTTTT. Encoded protein: CASSLEEGNTGELFF. This chain uses TRBV7-9 with TRBJ2-2; D is perhaps TRBD2 (6 bases). The V end was cut by 1 base, the J end by 2 bases, with 8 bases between. The CDR3 contains 15 residues. The germline CDR1 and CDR2 sequences are SEHNR and FQNEAQ (reference sequence).

This clonotype came up a few times. V is TRBV30 and J is TRBJ2-3, with TRBD2 matching over 11 bases. Germline V gene lookup returns CDR1 GTSNPN and CDR2 SVGIG (reference sequence). This CDR3 region has 15 residues. The V segment lost 4 bases and the J segment 4 bases; nucleotides outside the gene matches: 7. The CDR3 region is CAWNIAGGPADTQYF. CDR3 sequence (DNA): TGTGCCTGGAACATAGCGGGAGGGCCTGCAGATACGCAGTATTTT.

This clonotype came up a few times. The gene calls are TRBV6-2 or TRBV6-3 and TRBJ2-7; TRBD1 matches at 7 bases. Looked up from germline, CDR1 is MNHEY and CDR2 is SVGEGT. The CDR3 is made up of 13 amino acids. Losses at the gene ends were 7 bases for V and 3 bases for J; bases not matched to a gene: 6. The CDR3 bases are TGTGCCAGCAAAAGGGGGCTACTCTACGAGCAGTACTTC. This gives the protein CASKRGLLYEQYF.

This clonotype has more than one count but fewer than ten. The chain is built from TRBV29-1 and TRBJ2-5, with 8 bases lining up with TRBD2. In germline, CDR1 is SQVTM, CDR2 ANQGSEA. This CDR3 has 15 residues. The trim removed 4 bases at V and 7 bases at J, leaving 14 bases unmatched. CDR3 loop: CSVVYRTSRIGTQYF. Written as DNA, the CDR3 is TGCAGCGTTGTCTACAGGACTAGCCGGATCGGGACCCAGTACTTC. The full variable domain, its missing parts supplied by reference TRBV29-1 and TRBJ2-5, is SAVISQKPSRDICQRGTSLTIQCQVDSQVTMMFWYRQQPGQSLTLIATANQGSEATYESGFVIDKFPISRPNLTFSTLTVSNMSPEDSSIYLCSVVYRTSRIGTQYFGPGTRLLVL.